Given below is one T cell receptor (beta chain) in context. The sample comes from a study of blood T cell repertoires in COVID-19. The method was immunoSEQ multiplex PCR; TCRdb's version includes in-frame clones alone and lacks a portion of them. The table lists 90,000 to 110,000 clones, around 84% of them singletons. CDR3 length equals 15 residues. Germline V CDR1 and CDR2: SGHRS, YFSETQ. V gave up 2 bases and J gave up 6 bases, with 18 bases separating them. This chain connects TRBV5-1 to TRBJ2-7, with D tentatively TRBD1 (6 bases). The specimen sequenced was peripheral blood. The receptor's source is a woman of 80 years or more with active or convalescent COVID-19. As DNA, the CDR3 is TGCGCCAGCAGCTTACTCACAGGGAAAGCCGCCGAGCAGTACTTC. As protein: CASSLLTGKAAEQYF.